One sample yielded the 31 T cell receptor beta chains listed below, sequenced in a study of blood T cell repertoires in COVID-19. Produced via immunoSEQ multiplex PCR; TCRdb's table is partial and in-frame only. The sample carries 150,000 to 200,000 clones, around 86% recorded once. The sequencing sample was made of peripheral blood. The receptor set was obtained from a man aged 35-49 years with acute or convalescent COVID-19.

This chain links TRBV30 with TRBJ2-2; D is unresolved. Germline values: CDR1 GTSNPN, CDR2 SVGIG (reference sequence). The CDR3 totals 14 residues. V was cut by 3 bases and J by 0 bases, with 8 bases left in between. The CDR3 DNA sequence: TGTGCCTGGAGGACTCGCTCGAACACCGGGGAGCTGTTTTTT. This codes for CAWRTRSNTGELFF. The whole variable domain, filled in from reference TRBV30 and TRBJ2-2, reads SQTIHQWPATLVQPVGSPLSLECTVEGTSNPNLYWYRQAAGRGLQLLFYSVGIGQISSEVPQNLSASRPQDRQFILSSKKLLLSDSGFYLCAWRTRSNTGELFFGEGSRLTVL.

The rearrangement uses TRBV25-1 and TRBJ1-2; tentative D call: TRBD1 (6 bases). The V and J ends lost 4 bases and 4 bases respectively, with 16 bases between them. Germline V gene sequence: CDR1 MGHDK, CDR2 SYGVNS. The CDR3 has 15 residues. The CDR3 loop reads CASSGSGGFGYGYTF. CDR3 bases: TGTGCCAGCAGTGGGAGCGGGGGCTTCGGCTATGGCTACACCTTC.

The CDR3 DNA follows: TGTGCCAGCTCACCGTGGACAGGAGGAACTGAAGCTTTCTTT. As protein: CASSPWTGGTEAFF. The chain is built from TRBV18 and TRBJ1-1, with 7 bases that match TRBD1. This CDR3 contains 14 residues. V shed 3 bases and J 5 bases; nucleotides not matched to a gene: 6. Looked up from germline, CDR1 is KGHSH and CDR2 is LQKENI.

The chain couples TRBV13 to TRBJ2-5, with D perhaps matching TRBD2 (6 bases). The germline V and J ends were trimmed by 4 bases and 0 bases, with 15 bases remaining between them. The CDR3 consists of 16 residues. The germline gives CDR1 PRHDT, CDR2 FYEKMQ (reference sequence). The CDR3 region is CASSYAASDYQETQYF. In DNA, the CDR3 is TGTGCCAGCAGCTACGCGGCTAGCGACTACCAAGAGACCCAGTACTTC.

As DNA, the CDR3 is TGTGCCAGTAGGGGTCGGGGTACAGAGGGCTACACCTTC. Translated, it gives CASRGRGTEGYTF. The J gene is TRBJ1-2, the V gene TRBV19, with unresolved D. The CDR3 extends over 13 amino acids. Germline V CDR1 and CDR2: LNHDA, SQIVND (reference sequence). V dropped 6 bases and J dropped 8 bases, with 16 bases sitting between them.

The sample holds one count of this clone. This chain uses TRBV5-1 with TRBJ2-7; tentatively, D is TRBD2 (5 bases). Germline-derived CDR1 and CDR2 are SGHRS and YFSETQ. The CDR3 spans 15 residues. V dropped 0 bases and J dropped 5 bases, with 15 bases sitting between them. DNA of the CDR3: TGCGCCAGCAGCTTGGGAGGCTCCTTTAGCGACGAGCAGTACTTC. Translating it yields CASSLGGSFSDEQYF.

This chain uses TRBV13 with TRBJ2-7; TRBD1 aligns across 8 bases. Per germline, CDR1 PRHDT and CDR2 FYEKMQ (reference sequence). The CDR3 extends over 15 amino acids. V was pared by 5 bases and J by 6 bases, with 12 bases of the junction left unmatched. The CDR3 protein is CASSLYGQGMIEQYF. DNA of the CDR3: TGTGCCAGCAGCCTTTACGGACAGGGAATGATCGAGCAGTACTTC.

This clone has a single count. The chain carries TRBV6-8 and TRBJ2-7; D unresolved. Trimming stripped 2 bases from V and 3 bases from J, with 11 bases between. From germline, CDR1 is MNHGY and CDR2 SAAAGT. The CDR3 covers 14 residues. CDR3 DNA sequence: TGTGCCAGCAGTTACGAGGCCGCCGACTACGAGCAGTACTTC. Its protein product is CASSYEAADYEQYF.

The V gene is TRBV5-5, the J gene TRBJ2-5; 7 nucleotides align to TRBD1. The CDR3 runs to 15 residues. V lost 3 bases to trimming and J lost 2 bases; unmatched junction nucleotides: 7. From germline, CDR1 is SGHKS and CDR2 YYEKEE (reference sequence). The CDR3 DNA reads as TGTGCCAGCAGCTACGGGACAGCCTATCAAGAGACCCAGTACTTC. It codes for CASSYGTAYQETQYF.

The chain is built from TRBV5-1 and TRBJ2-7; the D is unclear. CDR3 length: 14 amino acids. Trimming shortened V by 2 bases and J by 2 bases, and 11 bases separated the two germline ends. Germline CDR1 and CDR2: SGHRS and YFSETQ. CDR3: CASSLSRQAYEQYF. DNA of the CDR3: TGCGCCAGCAGCTTATCCAGGCAAGCCTACGAGCAGTACTTC.

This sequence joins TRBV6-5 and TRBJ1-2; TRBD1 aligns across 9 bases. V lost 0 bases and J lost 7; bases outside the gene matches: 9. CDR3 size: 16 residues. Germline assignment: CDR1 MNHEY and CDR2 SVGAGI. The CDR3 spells CASSYSGGQGFGGYTF. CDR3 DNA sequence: TGTGCCAGCAGTTACTCGGGGGGACAGGGCTTCGGTGGCTACACCTTC.

The chain's CDR3 is CASSTPTGLKETQYF. The CDR3 nucleotides are TGTGCCAGCAGTACCCCTACCGGACTGAAAGAGACCCAGTACTTC. The chain recombines TRBV6-5 with TRBJ2-5; maybe TRBD2 (5 bases). Per the germline V gene, CDR1 is MNHEY and CDR2 is SVGAGI. V was pared by 5 bases and J by 3 bases, with 16 bases between. The CDR3 runs 15 residues.

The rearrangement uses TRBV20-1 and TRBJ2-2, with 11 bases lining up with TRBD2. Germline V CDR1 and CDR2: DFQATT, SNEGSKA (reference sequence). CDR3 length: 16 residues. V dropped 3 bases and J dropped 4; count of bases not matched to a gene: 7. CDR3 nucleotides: TGCAGTGCTAGTCGTAGCGGGGGGGCGGGCACCGGGGAGCTGTTTTTT. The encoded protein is CSASRSGGAGTGELFF.

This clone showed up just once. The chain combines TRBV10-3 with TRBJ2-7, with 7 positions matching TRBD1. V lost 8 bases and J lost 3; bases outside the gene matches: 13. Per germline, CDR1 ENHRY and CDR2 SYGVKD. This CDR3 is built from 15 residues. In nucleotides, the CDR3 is TGTGCCATCGCGTCCAGCTTGACAGGGCGCTACGAGCAGTACTTC. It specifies CAIASSLTGRYEQYF.

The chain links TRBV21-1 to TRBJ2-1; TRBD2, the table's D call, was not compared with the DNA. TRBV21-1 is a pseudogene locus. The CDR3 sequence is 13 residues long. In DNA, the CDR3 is TGTGCCAGCAGCGCCGCCCGGACGGGGGAGCAGTTCTTC. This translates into CASSAARTGEQFF.

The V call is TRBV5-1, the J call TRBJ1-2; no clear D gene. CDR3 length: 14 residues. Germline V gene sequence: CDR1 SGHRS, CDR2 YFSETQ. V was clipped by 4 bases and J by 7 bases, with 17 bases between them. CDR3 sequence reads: CASSLDLPSGGYTF. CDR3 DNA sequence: TGCGCCAGCAGCCTAGACCTGCCCTCGGGTGGCTACACCTTC.

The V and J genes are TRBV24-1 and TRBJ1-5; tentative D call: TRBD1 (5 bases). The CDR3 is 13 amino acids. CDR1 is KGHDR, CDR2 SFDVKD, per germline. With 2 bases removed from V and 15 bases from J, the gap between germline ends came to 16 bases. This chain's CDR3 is CATSDSLTEGRHF. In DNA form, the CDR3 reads TGTGCCACCAGTGATTCTCTGACAGAAGGGCGGCATTTT.

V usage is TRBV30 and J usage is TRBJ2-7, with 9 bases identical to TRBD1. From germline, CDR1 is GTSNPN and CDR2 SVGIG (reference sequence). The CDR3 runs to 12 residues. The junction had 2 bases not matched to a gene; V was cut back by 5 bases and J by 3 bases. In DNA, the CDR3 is TGTGCCTGGTACAGGGGGCGCTACGAGCAGTACTTC. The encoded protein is CAWYRGRYEQYF.

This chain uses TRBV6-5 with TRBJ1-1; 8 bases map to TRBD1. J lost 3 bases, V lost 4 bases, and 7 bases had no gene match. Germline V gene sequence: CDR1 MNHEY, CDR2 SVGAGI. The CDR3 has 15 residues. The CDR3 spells CASSFTTGVYTEAFF. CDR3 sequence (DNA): TGTGCCAGCAGTTTTACGACAGGGGTGTACACTGAAGCTTTCTTT.

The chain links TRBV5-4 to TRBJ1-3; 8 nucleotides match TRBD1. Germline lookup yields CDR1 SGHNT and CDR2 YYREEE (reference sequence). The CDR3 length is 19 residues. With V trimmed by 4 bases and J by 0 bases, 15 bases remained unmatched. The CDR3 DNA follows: TGTGCCAGCAGCCGCGTTCCGCACCGGGACAGGAGCTCTGGAAACACCATATATTTT. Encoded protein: CASSRVPHRDRSSGNTIYF.

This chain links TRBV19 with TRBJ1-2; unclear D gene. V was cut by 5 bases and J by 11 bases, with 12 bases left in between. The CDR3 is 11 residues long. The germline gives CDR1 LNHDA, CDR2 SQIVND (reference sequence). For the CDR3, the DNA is TGTGCCAGTAGTTCGCGGCTGGCGTACACCTTC. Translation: CASSSRLAYTF.

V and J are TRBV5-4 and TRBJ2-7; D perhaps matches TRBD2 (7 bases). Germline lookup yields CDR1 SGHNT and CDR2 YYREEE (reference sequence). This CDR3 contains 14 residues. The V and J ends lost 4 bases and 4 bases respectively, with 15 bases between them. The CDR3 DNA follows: TGTGCCAGCAGCCCCTGGGGGGGGCCTTACGAGCAGTACTTC. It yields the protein CASSPWGGPYEQYF.

CDR3 amino acids: CASSRSGENYEQYF. DNA for the CDR3: TGTGCCAGTAGTAGAAGCGGGGAAAACTACGAGCAGTACTTC. The chain is built from TRBV19 and TRBJ2-7, with TRBD2 matching 7 bases. The CDR3 has 14 amino acids. V shed 4 bases, J shed 3 bases, and the junction held 6 bases outside the gene matches. Germline CDR1 is LNHDA and CDR2 is SQIVND (reference sequence).

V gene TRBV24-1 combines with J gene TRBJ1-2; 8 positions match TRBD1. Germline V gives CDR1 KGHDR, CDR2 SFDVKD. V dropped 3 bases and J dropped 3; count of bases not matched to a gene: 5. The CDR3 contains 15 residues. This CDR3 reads CATSDPGGSHYGYTF. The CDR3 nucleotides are TGTGCCACCAGTGATCCAGGGGGCTCCCACTATGGCTACACCTTC.

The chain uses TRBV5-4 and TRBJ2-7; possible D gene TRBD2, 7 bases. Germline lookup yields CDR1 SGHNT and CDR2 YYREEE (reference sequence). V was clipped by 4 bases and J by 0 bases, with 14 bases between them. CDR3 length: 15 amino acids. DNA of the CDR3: TGTGCCAGCAGCCCGGGGGGCGGTAGCTCCTACGAGCAGTACTTC. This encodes CASSPGGGSSYEQYF.

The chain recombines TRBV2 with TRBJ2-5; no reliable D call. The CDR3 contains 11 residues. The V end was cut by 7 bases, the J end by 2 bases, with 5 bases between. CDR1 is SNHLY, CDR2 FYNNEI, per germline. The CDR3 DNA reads TGTGCCAGCAAAGAGCAAGAGACCCAGTACTTC. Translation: CASKEQETQYF.

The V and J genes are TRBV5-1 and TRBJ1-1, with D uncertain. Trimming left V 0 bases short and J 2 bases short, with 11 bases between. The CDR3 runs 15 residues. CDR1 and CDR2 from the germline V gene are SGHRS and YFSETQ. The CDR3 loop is CASSLDRGANTEAFF. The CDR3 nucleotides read TGCGCCAGCAGCTTGGACCGGGGTGCAAACACTGAAGCTTTCTTT.

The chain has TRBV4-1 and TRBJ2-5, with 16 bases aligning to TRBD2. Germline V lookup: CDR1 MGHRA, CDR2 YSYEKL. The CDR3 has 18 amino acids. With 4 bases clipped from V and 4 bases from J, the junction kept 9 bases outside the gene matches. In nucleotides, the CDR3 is TGCGCCAGCAGCCGGGGGACTAGCGGGGGGGCGTTTCGAGAGACCCAGTACTTC. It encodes CASSRGTSGGAFRETQYF.

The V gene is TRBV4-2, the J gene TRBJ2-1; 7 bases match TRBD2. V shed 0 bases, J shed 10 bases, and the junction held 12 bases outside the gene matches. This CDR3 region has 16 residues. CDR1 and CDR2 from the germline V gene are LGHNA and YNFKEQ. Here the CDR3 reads CASSQELGGLADEQFF. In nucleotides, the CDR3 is TGTGCCAGCAGCCAAGAGCTTGGTGGCCTAGCGGACGAGCAGTTCTTC.

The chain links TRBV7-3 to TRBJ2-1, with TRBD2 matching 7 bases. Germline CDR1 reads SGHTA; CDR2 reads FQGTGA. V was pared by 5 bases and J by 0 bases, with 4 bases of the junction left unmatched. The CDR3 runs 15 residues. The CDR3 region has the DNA TGTGCCAGCAGCATCGGGGGGAGCTCCTACAATGAGCAGTTCTTC. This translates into CASSIGGSSYNEQFF. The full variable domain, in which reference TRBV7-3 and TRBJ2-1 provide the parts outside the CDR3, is GAGVSQTPSNKVTEKGKYVELRCDPISGHTALYWYRQSLGQGPEFLIYFQGTGAADDSGLPNDRFFAVRPEGSVSTLKIQRTERGDSAVYLCASSIGGSSYNEQFFGPGTRLTVL.

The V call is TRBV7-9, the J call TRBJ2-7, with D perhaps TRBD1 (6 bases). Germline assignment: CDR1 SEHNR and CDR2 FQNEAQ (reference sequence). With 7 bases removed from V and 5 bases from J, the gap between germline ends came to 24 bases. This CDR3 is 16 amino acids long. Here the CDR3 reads CASTDKDSSKVHEQYF. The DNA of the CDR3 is TGTGCCAGCACCGACAAGGACAGCTCCAAGGTTCACGAGCAGTACTTC.